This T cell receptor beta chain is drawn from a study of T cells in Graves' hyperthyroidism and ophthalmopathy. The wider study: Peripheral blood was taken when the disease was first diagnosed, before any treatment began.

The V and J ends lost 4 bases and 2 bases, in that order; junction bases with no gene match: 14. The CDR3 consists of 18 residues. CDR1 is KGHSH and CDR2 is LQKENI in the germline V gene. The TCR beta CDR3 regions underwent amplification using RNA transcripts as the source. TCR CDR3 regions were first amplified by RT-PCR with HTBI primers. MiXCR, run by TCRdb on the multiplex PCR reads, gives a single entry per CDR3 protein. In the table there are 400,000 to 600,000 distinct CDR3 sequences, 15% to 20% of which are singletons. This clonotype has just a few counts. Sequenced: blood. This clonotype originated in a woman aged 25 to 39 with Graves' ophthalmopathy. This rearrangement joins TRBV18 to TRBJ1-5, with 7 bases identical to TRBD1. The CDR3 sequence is CASSHSDGGTGGNQPQHF. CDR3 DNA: TGTGCCAGCTCACACTCGGACGGGGGAACAGGGGGCAATCAGCCCCAGCATTTT.